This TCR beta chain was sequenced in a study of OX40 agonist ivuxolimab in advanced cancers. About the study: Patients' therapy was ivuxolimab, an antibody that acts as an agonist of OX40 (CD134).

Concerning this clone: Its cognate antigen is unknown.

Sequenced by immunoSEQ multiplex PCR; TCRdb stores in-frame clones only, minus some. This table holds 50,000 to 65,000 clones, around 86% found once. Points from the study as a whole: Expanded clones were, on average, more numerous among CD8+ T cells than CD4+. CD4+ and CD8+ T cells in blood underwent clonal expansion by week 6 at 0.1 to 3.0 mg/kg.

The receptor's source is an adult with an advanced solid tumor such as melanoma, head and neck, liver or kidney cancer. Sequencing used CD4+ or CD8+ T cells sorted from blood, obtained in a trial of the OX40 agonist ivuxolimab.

The CDR3 loop reads CASSRSGTSYNEQFF. Written as DNA, the CDR3 is TGTGCCAGCAGCCGAAGCGGGACTTCCTACAATGAGCAGTTCTTC. The chain recombines TRBV7-8 with TRBJ2-1; 7 nucleotides agree with TRBD2. This CDR3 has 15 amino acids. After removal of 5 bases from V and 1 base from J, the junction contained 5 bases not matched to a gene. In germline, CDR1 is SGHVS, CDR2 FQNEAQ. Variable domain in full (rest from reference TRBV7-8 and TRBJ2-1): GAGVSQSPRYKVAKRGQDVALRCDPISGHVSLFWYQQALGQGPEFLTYFQNEAQLDKSGLPSDRFFAERPEGSVSTLKIQRTQQEDSAVYLCASSRSGTSYNEQFFGPGTRLTVL.